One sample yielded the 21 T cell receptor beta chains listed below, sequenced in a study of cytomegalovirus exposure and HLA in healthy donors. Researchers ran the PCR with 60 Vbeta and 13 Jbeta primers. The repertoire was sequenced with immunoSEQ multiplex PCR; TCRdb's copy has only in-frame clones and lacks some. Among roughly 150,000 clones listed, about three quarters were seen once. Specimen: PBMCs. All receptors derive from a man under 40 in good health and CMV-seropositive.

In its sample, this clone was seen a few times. CDR3 protein: CASRRQSSGANVLTF. The CDR3 DNA is TGTGCCAGCAGGCGACAGTCCTCTGGGGCCAACGTCCTGACTTTC. The V gene is TRBV6-1, the J gene TRBJ2-6; tentatively, D is TRBD1 (5 bases). The length of the CDR3 is 15 residues. The V end lost 6 bases, the J end lost 0 bases, and 9 bases lay between the germline ends. Germline lookup yields CDR1 MNHNS and CDR2 SASEGT.

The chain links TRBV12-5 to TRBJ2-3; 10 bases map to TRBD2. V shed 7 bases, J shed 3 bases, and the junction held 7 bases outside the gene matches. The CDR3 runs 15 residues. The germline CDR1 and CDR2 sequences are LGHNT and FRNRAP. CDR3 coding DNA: TGTGCTAGTGTTTTAGCGGGAGGAATTACAGATACGCAGTATTTT. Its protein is CASVLAGGITDTQYF.

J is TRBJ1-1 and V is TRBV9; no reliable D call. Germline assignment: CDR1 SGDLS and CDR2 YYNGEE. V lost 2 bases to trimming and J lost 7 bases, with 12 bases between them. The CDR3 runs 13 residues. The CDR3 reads CASSVLQPIEAFF. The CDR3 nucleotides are TGTGCCAGCAGCGTTCTACAGCCCATTGAAGCTTTCTTT.

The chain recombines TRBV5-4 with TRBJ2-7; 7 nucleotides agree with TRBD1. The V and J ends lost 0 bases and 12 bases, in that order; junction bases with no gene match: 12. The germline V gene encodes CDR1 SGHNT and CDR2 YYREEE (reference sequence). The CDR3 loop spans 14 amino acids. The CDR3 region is CASSLARDSRIRYF. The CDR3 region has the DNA TGTGCCAGCAGCTTGGCTCGGGACAGTCGTATACGGTACTTC.

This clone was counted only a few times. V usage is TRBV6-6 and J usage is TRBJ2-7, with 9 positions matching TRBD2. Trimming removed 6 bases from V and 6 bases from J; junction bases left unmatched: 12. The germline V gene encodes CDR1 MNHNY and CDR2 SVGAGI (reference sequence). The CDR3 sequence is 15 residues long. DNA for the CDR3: TGTGCCAGCAGGGCCGCCGTGGTAGCGGGAGCCGAGCAGTACTTC. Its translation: CASRAAVVAGAEQYF.

The CDR3 is CASSKEAPRTQHF. The CDR3 bases are TGTGCCAGCAGCAAAGAAGCACCCAGGACCCAGCATTTT. This chain joins TRBV21-1 and TRBJ1-5; the D call of TRBD1 is as the table states it, not checked on the DNA. TRBV21-1 is a pseudogene locus. CDR3 size: 13 residues.

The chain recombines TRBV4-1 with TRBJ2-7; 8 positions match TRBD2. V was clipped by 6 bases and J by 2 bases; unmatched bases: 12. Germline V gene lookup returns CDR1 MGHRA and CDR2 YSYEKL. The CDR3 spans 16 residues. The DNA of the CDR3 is TGCGCCAGCAGTCAAACCGGGACTAGTTCCGCCTACGAGCAGTACTTC. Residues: CASSQTGTSSAYEQYF.

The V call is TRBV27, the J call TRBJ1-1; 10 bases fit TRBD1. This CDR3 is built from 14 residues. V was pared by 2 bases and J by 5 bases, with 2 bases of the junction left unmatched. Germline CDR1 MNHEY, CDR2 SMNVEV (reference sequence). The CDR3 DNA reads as TGTGCCAGCAGTTTAATGGGACAGGGGACTGAAGCTTTCTTT. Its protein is CASSLMGQGTEAFF.

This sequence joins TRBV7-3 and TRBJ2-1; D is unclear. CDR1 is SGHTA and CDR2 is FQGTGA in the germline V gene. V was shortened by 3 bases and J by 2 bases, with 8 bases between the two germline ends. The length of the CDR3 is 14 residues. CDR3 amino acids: CASSLAAPYNEQFF. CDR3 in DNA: TGTGCCAGCAGCTTGGCCGCCCCCTACAATGAGCAGTTCTTC.

In DNA, the CDR3 is TGTGCCAGCAGCTCCAGACTAGCGGGAGGCGGGGAGCTGTTTTTT. Residues: CASSSRLAGGGELFF. This chain uses TRBV7-3 with TRBJ2-2; 13 nucleotides agree with TRBD2. The germline V gene encodes CDR1 SGHTA and CDR2 FQGTGA. Germline trimming cut 4 bases from V and 7 bases from J; bases unmatched to any gene: 3. The CDR3 sequence is 15 residues long.

Here the CDR3 reads CASSQGARPQHF. The CDR3 coding sequence is TGTGCCAGCTCACAGGGGGCCAGGCCCCAGCATTTT. The chain employs TRBV6-6 and TRBJ1-5; 9 bases align to TRBD1. The V and J ends lost 8 bases and 9 bases, in that order; junction bases with no gene match: 5. Germline V gives CDR1 MNHNY, CDR2 SVGAGI (reference sequence). This CDR3 comprises 12 residues.

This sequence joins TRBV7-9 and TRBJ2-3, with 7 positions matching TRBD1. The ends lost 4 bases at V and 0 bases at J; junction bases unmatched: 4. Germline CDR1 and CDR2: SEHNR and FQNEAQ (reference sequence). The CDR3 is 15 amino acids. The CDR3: CASSSTGASTDTQYF. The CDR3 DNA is TGTGCCAGCAGCTCCACAGGGGCGAGCACAGATACGCAGTATTTT.

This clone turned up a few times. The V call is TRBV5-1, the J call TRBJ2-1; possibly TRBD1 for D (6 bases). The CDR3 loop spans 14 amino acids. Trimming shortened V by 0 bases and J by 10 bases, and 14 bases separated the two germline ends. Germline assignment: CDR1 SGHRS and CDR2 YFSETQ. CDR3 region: CASSLGTAILEQFF. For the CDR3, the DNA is TGCGCCAGCAGCTTGGGGACAGCGATACTAGAGCAGTTCTTC.

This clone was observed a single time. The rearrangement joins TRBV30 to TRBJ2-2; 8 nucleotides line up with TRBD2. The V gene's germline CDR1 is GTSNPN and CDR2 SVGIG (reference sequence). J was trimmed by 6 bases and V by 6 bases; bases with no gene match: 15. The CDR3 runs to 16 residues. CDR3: CACCLGSGRRPGELFF. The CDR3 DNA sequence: TGTGCCTGCTGTCTGGGAAGCGGGAGACGTCCCGGGGAGCTGTTTTTT.

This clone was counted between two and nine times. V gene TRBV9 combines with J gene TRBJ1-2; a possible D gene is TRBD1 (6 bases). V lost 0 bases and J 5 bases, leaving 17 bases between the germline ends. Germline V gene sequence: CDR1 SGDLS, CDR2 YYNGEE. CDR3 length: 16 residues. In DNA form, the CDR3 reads TGTGCCAGCAGCGTAGCCACAGGGTTTAATAGGTATGGCTACACCTTC. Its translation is CASSVATGFNRYGYTF.

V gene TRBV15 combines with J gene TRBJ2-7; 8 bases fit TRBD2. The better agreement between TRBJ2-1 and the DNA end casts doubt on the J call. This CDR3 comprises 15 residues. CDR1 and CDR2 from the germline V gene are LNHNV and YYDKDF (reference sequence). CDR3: CATRISGTIYNEQFF. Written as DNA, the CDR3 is TGTGCCACCCGAATTAGCGGGACAATCTACAATGAGCAGTTCTTC.

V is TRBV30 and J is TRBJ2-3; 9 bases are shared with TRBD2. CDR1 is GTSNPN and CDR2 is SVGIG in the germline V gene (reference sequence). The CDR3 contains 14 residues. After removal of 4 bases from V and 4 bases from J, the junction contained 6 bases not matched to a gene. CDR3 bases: TGTGCCTGGATGGCGGGAGGGCCTTCAGATACGCAGTATTTT. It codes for CAWMAGGPSDTQYF.

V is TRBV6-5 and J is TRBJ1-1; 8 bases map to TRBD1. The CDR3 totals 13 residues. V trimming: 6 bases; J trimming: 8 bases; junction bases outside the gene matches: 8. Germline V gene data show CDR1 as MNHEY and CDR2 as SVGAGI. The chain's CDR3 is CASSESRDREAFF. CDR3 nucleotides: TGTGCCAGCAGCGAGTCCCGGGACAGGGAAGCTTTCTTT.

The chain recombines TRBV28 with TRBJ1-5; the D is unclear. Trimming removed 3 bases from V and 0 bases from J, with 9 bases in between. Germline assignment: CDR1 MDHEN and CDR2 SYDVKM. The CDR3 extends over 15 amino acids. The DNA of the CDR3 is TGTGCCAGCAGTTTGGAGATCTATAGCAATCAGCCCCAGCATTTT. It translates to CASSLEIYSNQPQHF.

CDR3 nucleotide sequence: TGTGCCATCAGAACCGGGACAGGGTATGTCGGGGAGCTGTTTTTT. This sequence encodes CAIRTGTGYVGELFF. The chain couples TRBV10-3 to TRBJ2-2; TRBD1 aligns across 9 bases. CDR1 ENHRY and CDR2 SYGVKD come from the germline V gene. Trimming cost V 6 bases and J 7 bases; bases outside gene matches: 9. The length of the CDR3 is 15 residues.

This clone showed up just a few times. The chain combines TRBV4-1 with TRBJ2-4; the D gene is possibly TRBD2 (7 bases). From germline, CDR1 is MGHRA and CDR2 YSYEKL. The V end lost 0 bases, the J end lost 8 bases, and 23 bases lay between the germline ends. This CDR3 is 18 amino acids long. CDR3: CASSQERTGGGGRDIQYF. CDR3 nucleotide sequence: TGCGCCAGCAGCCAAGAACGGACGGGGGGAGGGGGACGAGACATTCAGTACTTC.